The rows below give T cell receptor beta chains drawn from one sample of a study of blood T cell repertoires in COVID-19. Using immunoSEQ multiplex PCR, the repertoire was profiled, and TCRdb retains in-frame clones only, with some absent. This table holds around 30,000 clones, approximately 91% found once. The sequenced sample was peripheral blood. These receptors came from a human donor in a cohort sampled during active COVID-19. CDR3s include the opening cysteine and the closing phenylalanine or tryptophan. Fields, in order: CDR3 DNA, CDR3 protein, J gene, clone size, V gene, D gene. A D gene is named only where the DNA matches it firmly. Expanded clones are given a class, and other clones once, few, many or no size at all.

CDR3 DNA: TGTGCCAGCAGCTTAGCCGGCTATGGCTACACCTTC
CDR3 protein: CASSLAGYGYTF
J gene: TRBJ1-2
clone size: .
V gene: TRBV11-2
D gene: .

CDR3 DNA: TGTGCCAGCAGTGAGGCCGGGACTAGCCCGATAGGAGCTAACAATGAGCAGTTCTTC
CDR3 protein: CASSEAGTSPIGANNEQFF
J gene: TRBJ2-1
clone size: .
V gene: TRBV6-1
D gene: TRBD2

CDR3 DNA: TGCGCCAGCAGCCAAGGGAACAGGGCCGCAACTAATGAAAAACTGTTTTTT
CDR3 protein: CASSQGNRAATNEKLFF
J gene: TRBJ1-4
clone size: .
V gene: TRBV4-1
D gene: .

CDR3 DNA: TGTGCCAGCAGCCAAGGGACTAGCGCTGGAGATACGCAGTATTTT
CDR3 protein: CASSQGTSAGDTQYF
J gene: TRBJ2-3
clone size: .
V gene: TRBV3-1/TRBV3-2
D gene: TRBD2

CDR3 DNA: TGTGCCAGCAGCTTACCCGCGGGGGTCCATGAGCAGTTCTTC
CDR3 protein: CASSLPAGVHEQFF
J gene: TRBJ2-1
clone size: .
V gene: TRBV7-9
D gene: TRBD2

CDR3 DNA: TGTGCCATCAGTGAGTTCGACGGGAGCTCCTACAATGAGCAGTTCTTC
CDR3 protein: CAISEFDGSSYNEQFF
J gene: TRBJ2-1
clone size: few
V gene: TRBV10-3
D gene: .

CDR3 DNA: TGCAGTGCTAGTGCGGGTTCAGCTGGAAACACCATATATTTT
CDR3 protein: CSASAGSAGNTIYF
J gene: TRBJ1-3
clone size: .
V gene: TRBV20-1
D gene: .

CDR3 DNA: TGTGCCACCAGTGAAGGAACAGGGGGCACGTATCAGTACTTC
CDR3 protein: CATSEGTGGTYQYF
J gene: TRBJ2-4
clone size: .
V gene: TRBV24-1
D gene: TRBD1

CDR3 DNA: TGTGCCAGCTCACCGGCGCCTGGAGGGGATACGCAGTATTTT
CDR3 protein: CASSPAPGGDTQYF
J gene: TRBJ2-3
clone size: .
V gene: TRBV18
D gene: .

CDR3 DNA: TGCAGTTATCAGGGGGGCTATGGCTACACCTTC
CDR3 protein: CSYQGGYGYTF
J gene: TRBJ1-2
clone size: .
V gene: TRBV20-1
D gene: TRBD1

CDR3 DNA: TGTGCCAGCAGCTATTCGTCGGCGGGATCCTACAATGAGCAGTTCTTC
CDR3 protein: CASSYSSAGSYNEQFF
J gene: TRBJ2-1
clone size: .
V gene: TRBV7-2
D gene: .

CDR3 DNA: TGTGCCAGTAGTGCTTTAGCGGGGTTCAGCACAGATACGCAGTATTTT
CDR3 protein: CASSALAGFSTDTQYF
J gene: TRBJ2-3
clone size: .
V gene: TRBV19
D gene: TRBD2

CDR3 DNA: TGTGCCAGTAGATACAGGGTAGGTGGCTACACCTTC
CDR3 protein: CASRYRVGGYTF
J gene: TRBJ1-2
clone size: .
V gene: TRBV19
D gene: .

CDR3 DNA: TGTGCCAGCGACCATCGGACAGGGGGCCTCTATGGCTACACCTTC
CDR3 protein: CASDHRTGGLYGYTF
J gene: TRBJ1-2
clone size: .
V gene: TRBV6-5
D gene: TRBD1

CDR3 DNA: TGTGCCAGCAGTGAGGACAGCTCTGGGGCCAACGTCCTGACTTTC
CDR3 protein: CASSEDSSGANVLTF
J gene: TRBJ2-6
clone size: few
V gene: TRBV6-1
D gene: .

CDR3 DNA: TGTGCCAGTAGTAAATTGAGGTGGGAGACCCAGTACTTC
CDR3 protein: CASSKLRWETQYF
J gene: TRBJ2-5
clone size: .
V gene: TRBV19
D gene: .

CDR3 DNA: TGTGCCAGTAGTTTCGGGAGTCGCACTGAAGCTTTCTTT
CDR3 protein: CASSFGSRTEAFF
J gene: TRBJ1-1
clone size: .
V gene: TRBV19
D gene: .

CDR3 DNA: TGTGCCATCACCATAGACAGCTACATGAACACTGAAGCTTTCTTT
CDR3 protein: CAITIDSYMNTEAFF
J gene: TRBJ1-1
clone size: once
V gene: TRBV10-3
D gene: .

CDR3 DNA: TGTGCCAGCAGTTTAGAGGGGGCGGGTGAAAAACTGTTTTTT
CDR3 protein: CASSLEGAGEKLFF
J gene: TRBJ1-4
clone size: .
V gene: TRBV27
D gene: TRBD1

CDR3 DNA: TGTGCCAGCACCGTAGAGGGGGGGACCATGAACACTGAAGCTTTCTTT
CDR3 protein: CASTVEGGTMNTEAFF
J gene: TRBJ1-1
clone size: .
V gene: TRBV21-1
D gene: .

CDR3 DNA: TGTGCCAGTAGTATCGTCCAGAACACCTACAATGAGCAGTTCTTC
CDR3 protein: CASSIVQNTYNEQFF
J gene: TRBJ2-1
clone size: .
V gene: TRBV19
D gene: .

CDR3 DNA: TGTGCCAGCAGCTTAAGTACCCCGGGAGGACGGGAGACCCAGTACTTC
CDR3 protein: CASSLSTPGGRETQYF
J gene: TRBJ2-5
clone size: .
V gene: TRBV7-2
D gene: TRBD2

CDR3 DNA: TGTGCCAGCAGCTACCCTGGCGCTGGGAGTAGGGTCCACAATGAGCAGTTCTTC
CDR3 protein: CASSYPGAGSRVHNEQFF
J gene: TRBJ2-1
clone size: .
V gene: TRBV7-9
D gene: .

CDR3 DNA: TGTGCCAGCAGCCCCAGGGGAATTAATGAAAAACTGTTTTTT
CDR3 protein: CASSPRGINEKLFF
J gene: TRBJ1-4
clone size: .
V gene: TRBV4-2
D gene: .

CDR3 DNA: TGTGCCAGTTACCAGGTGGACTATGGCTACACCTTC
CDR3 protein: CASYQVDYGYTF
J gene: TRBJ1-2
clone size: .
V gene: TRBV19
D gene: .

CDR3 DNA: TGTGCCAGCAGCCTCACTCGGGAAGTCACAGATACGCAGTATTTT
CDR3 protein: CASSLTREVTDTQYF
J gene: TRBJ2-3
clone size: .
V gene: TRBV7-9
D gene: .

CDR3 DNA: TGTGCCAGCAGCTTAGTAGGCGGAAGCACAGATACGCAGTATTTT
CDR3 protein: CASSLVGGSTDTQYF
J gene: TRBJ2-3
clone size: .
V gene: TRBV7-6
D gene: .

CDR3 DNA: TGTGCCAGCAGCCACTTCGGGGGGGGACCCTACTCTGGGGCCAACGTCCTGACTTTC
CDR3 protein: CASSHFGGGPYSGANVLTF
J gene: TRBJ2-6
clone size: .
V gene: TRBV3-1/TRBV3-2
D gene: TRBD2

CDR3 DNA: TGTGCCAGCAGTTTAACGTCATGGGGCGCTGGGGCCAACGTCCTGACTTTC
CDR3 protein: CASSLTSWGAGANVLTF
J gene: TRBJ2-6
clone size: .
V gene: TRBV28
D gene: .

CDR3 DNA: TGTGCCAGCAGTGAGGCCAGTATTTTCTATGGCTACACCTTC
CDR3 protein: CASSEASIFYGYTF
J gene: TRBJ1-2
clone size: .
V gene: TRBV2
D gene: .

CDR3 DNA: TGTGCCAGCAGCTCCCCCGGGCGGGGAGAGGAGGAGACCCAGTACTTC
CDR3 protein: CASSSPGRGEEETQYF
J gene: TRBJ2-5
clone size: .
V gene: TRBV5-4
D gene: .

CDR3 DNA: TGTGCCAGCAGCCCATATAACCTGGGACTCGGTGAAAAACTGTTTTTT
CDR3 protein: CASSPYNLGLGEKLFF
J gene: TRBJ1-4
clone size: .
V gene: TRBV7-2
D gene: .